These T cell receptor beta chains were read from a single sample in a study of T cell responses to AZD1222 COVID-19 vaccine. Clones were sequenced by immunoSEQ multiplex PCR, and TCRdb holds only the in-frame ones, with some missing. The table records 90,000 to 120,000 clones, 75% to 90% of them present only once. The material was peripheral blood, obtained on day 0 of AZD1222 vaccination. The receptors derive from an adult in good health. Each CDR3 is given without its conserved first and last residue. The order of the fields is J gene, V gene, CDR3 protein.

J: TRBJ1-1
V: TRBV30
CDR3: AWSRGQGNTEAF

J: TRBJ1-2
V: TRBV3-1/TRBV3-2
CDR3: ASSEKQGAGYT

J: TRBJ1-3
V: TRBV29-1
CDR3: SVIHSGNTIY

J: TRBJ1-4
V: TRBV6-1
CDR3: ASSDRQTFEKLF

J: TRBJ2-1
V: TRBV28
CDR3: ASFGGFYNEQF

J: TRBJ2-1
V: TRBV9
CDR3: ASSVEAGGFYNEQF

J: TRBJ1-6
V: TRBV4-3
CDR3: ASSQAEGPRGDSPLH

J: TRBJ2-7
V: TRBV29-1
CDR3: SVEASRSYEQY

J: TRBJ2-1
V: TRBV11-2
CDR3: ASSLHLGQGTYNEQF

J: TRBJ1-1
V: TRBV15
CDR3: ATGALQLSNTEAF

J: TRBJ2-7
V: TRBV7-2
CDR3: ASSSRGYYEQY

J: TRBJ1-2
V: TRBV24-1
CDR3: ATSEGPSYGYT

J: TRBJ2-7
V: TRBV9
CDR3: ASSSDASGTYEQY

J: TRBJ2-1
V: TRBV6-2/TRBV6-3
CDR3: ASSYSAGDTNEQF

J: TRBJ2-7
V: TRBV9
CDR3: ASSVRDRGREQY

J: TRBJ2-7
V: TRBV28
CDR3: ASTGHIETYEQY

J: TRBJ1-4
V: TRBV5-4
CDR3: ASSSTRGDNEKLF

J: TRBJ2-1
V: TRBV15
CDR3: ATSRDGDPGLAGL

J: TRBJ2-1
V: TRBV7-2
CDR3: ASSYLGGGIYNEQF

J: TRBJ2-5
V: TRBV6-5
CDR3: ASRTGATLETQY

J: TRBJ2-7
V: TRBV9
CDR3: ASSDSSGTSSYEQY

J: TRBJ2-3
V: TRBV28
CDR3: ASSLPPRQNTQY

J: TRBJ2-5
V: TRBV6-5
CDR3: ASSPGPQETQY

J: TRBJ1-2
V: TRBV19
CDR3: ASSSSGTGGRIRDGYT

J: TRBJ2-3
V: TRBV2
CDR3: ASRLEGNSRTQY

J: TRBJ1-2
V: TRBV20-1
CDR3: SASGGYGYT

J: TRBJ1-1
V: TRBV6-1
CDR3: ASSDRGLNTEAF

J: TRBJ1-2
V: TRBV2
CDR3: ASSSQGVGGYT

J: TRBJ1-2
V: TRBV28
CDR3: ASASYGTVSPLWSYT

J: TRBJ2-7
V: TRBV3-1/TRBV3-2
CDR3: ASSHWYSGSLGEQY

J: TRBJ2-1
V: TRBV18
CDR3: ASSHSDEQF

J: TRBJ2-7
V: TRBV6-2/TRBV6-3
CDR3: ASSDSGTRWYEQY

J: TRBJ1-4
V: TRBV4-3
CDR3: ASSLGGRYEKLF